A single TCR beta chain is shown here with its context. As yet, its antigen is unknown. This record comes from a study of T cell repertoires in cytomegalovirus infection. Whole-study context: Recently identified HLA-C-restricted and well-studied HLA-B-restricted CMV epitopes were used. Public TCR beta signatures were indicative of both CMV infection and a matching HLA type. The study's findings and limits: HLA-C-restricted CMV clonotypes gave the most frequent clonotype in two of eight donors. CMV carriers having the relevant HLA were flagged by cumulative public TCR beta family frequency.

The germline V gene has CDR1 LNHDA and CDR2 SQIVND (reference sequence). The CDR3 is 13 residues long. V gave up 5 bases and J gave up 10 bases, with 12 bases separating them. TCRdb re-called the reads through MiXCR, storing one row per CDR3 protein. The sample consists of about 830,000 distinct CDR3 sequences, approximately 32% of them appearing once. J is TRBJ1-6 and V is TRBV19, with a tentative D call TRBD1 (5 bases). This clonotype originated in a human donor in good health (CMV status not recorded). Some clones in this sample may be carry-over from other donors' samples. Specimen: cultured CD8+ T cells from PBMCs, collected from culture after CMV antigen stimulation. The CDR3 DNA reads as TGTGCCAGTAGTGGGGGGACGGGCTCACCCCTCCACTTT. The encoded protein is CASSGGTGSPLHF.